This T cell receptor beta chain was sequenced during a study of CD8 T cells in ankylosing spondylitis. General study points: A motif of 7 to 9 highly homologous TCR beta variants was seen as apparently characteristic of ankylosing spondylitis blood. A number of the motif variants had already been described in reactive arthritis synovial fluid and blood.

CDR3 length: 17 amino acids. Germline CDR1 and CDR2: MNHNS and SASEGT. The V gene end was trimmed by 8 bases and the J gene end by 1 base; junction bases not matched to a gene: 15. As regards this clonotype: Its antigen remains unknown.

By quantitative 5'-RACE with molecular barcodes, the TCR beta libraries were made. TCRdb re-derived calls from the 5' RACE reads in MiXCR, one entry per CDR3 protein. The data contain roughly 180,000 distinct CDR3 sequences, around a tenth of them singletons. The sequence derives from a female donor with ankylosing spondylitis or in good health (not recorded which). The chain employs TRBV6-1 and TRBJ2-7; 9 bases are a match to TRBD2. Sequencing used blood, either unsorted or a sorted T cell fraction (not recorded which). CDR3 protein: CASFGGREGLGSYEQYF. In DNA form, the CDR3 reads TGTGCCAGCTTTGGGGGGCGGGAGGGCCTTGGTTCCTACGAGCAGTACTTC.